Each of the 28 T cell receptor beta chains below was sequenced from the same sample in a study of shared clonotypes between healthy human individuals. Profiled with immunoSEQ multiplex PCR; TCRdb holds only in-frame clones, not every one. The table lists about 1.5 million clones, 95% to 97% of them singletons. Input material: naive CD4+ T cells sorted from blood. Specified subset: CD45RA+ positively selected. These receptors were collected from a man under 40 in good health.

The chain has TRBV6-5 and TRBJ2-7, with 7 nucleotides matching TRBD1. CDR1 and CDR2 (germline): MNHEY, SVGAGI. This CDR3 comprises 15 residues. Trimming cost V 3 bases and J 3 bases; bases outside gene matches: 8. CDR3 bases: TGTGCCAGCAGTTATCTAGGGACAGATATCTACGAGCAGTACTTC. This codes for CASSYLGTDIYEQYF.

This chain uses TRBV18 with TRBJ1-2, with no clear D. The ends were cut back, 1 base at V and 6 bases at J, with 9 bases in the middle. The V gene's germline CDR1 is KGHSH and CDR2 LQKENI. This CDR3 spans 13 amino acids. In DNA, the CDR3 is TGTGCCAGCTCACCACTCCAAGGGAATGGCTACACCTTC. Its translation is CASSPLQGNGYTF. The whole variable domain, remainder taken from reference TRBV18 and TRBJ1-2, is NAGVMQNPRHLVRRRGQEARLRCSPMKGHSHVYWYRQLPEEGLKFMVYLQKENIIDESGMPKERFSAEFPKEGPSILRIQQVVRGDSAAYFCASSPLQGNGYTFGSGTRLTVV.

The J gene is TRBJ2-5, the V gene TRBV5-4; 9 nucleotides match TRBD2. Germline V gene data show CDR1 as SGHNT and CDR2 as YYREEE (reference sequence). V trimming: 3 bases; J trimming: 6 bases; junction bases outside the gene matches: 12. The CDR3 consists of 16 residues. Here the CDR3 DNA reads TGTGCCAGCAGCTCGGAATTAGCGGGAGTTACAAAGACCCAGTACTTC. Translation gives CASSSELAGVTKTQYF.

The genes are TRBV7-3 and TRBJ2-1, with 9 bases identical to TRBD2. The CDR3 sequence is 18 residues long. V was clipped by 2 bases and J by 4 bases; unmatched bases: 12. CDR1 SGHTA and CDR2 FQGTGA come from the germline V gene. The chain's CDR3 is CASSLVVLAGVRYNEQFF. DNA of the CDR3: TGTGCCAGCAGCTTAGTGGTTTTAGCGGGAGTGCGGTACAATGAGCAGTTCTTC.

V is TRBV28 and J is TRBJ2-2; D is perhaps TRBD2 (6 bases). V dropped 2 bases and J dropped 2 bases, with 12 bases sitting between them. Germline loops: CDR1 MDHEN, CDR2 SYDVKM. CDR3 length: 16 amino acids. The CDR3 spells CASSLLAGTNTGELFF. Here the CDR3 DNA reads TGTGCCAGCAGTTTACTCGCCGGGACTAACACCGGGGAGCTGTTTTTT.

The gene calls are TRBV6-1 and TRBJ2-7; possibly TRBD1 for D (6 bases). Deletions cut 7 bases from V and 3 bases from J, with 16 bases between. CDR3 length equals 14 residues. CDR1 is MNHNS and CDR2 is SASEGT in the germline V gene. The CDR3 sequence is CASTPTGRHYEQYF. The CDR3 DNA is TGTGCCAGCACCCCCACAGGGCGACACTACGAGCAGTACTTC.

Only one count was recorded for this clone. The CDR3 sequence is CAISERGTSYEQYF. The CDR3 coding sequence is TGTGCCATCAGTGAAAGGGGAACCTCCTACGAGCAGTACTTC. The rearrangement joins TRBV10-3 to TRBJ2-7, with D perhaps matching TRBD1 (5 bases). The CDR3 extends over 14 amino acids. V dropped 3 bases and J dropped 0 bases, with 9 bases sitting between them. The germline V gene encodes CDR1 ENHRY and CDR2 SYGVKD.

This chain joins TRBV5-1 and TRBJ2-1, with 10 bases fitting TRBD1. The ends lost 4 bases at V and 0 bases at J; junction bases unmatched: 7. This CDR3 is 17 amino acids long. Germline-derived CDR1 and CDR2 are SGHRS and YFSETQ. The chain's CDR3 is CASSPGQGGSSYNEQFF. The CDR3 DNA follows: TGCGCCAGCAGCCCCGGACAGGGGGGTAGCTCCTACAATGAGCAGTTCTTC.

This chain joins TRBV7-2 and TRBJ1-5; 10 bases are shared with TRBD1. The CDR3 consists of 15 residues. The germline CDR1 and CDR2 sequences are SGHTA and FQGNSA. Trimming removed 5 bases from V and 9 bases from J; junction bases left unmatched: 10. CDR3 sequence (DNA): TGTGCCAGCAGCCCCCCGGGGACAGGGGTGAGGCCCCAGCATTTT. Translating gives CASSPPGTGVRPQHF.

J is TRBJ2-1 and V is TRBV7-6, with D tentatively TRBD2 (7 bases). The V and J ends lost 0 bases and 15 bases respectively, with 15 bases between them. The CDR3 consists of 13 residues. CDR1 is SGHVS and CDR2 is FNYEAQ in the germline V gene. CDR3 sequence (DNA): TGTGCCAGCAGCTTAGCCTGGGGGGGCGCTTCGTTCTTC. Translation: CASSLAWGGASFF.

This clone occurred once. This chain links TRBV11-2 with TRBJ2-2; no definite D call. There are 17 residues in the CDR3. Germline assignment: CDR1 SGHAT and CDR2 FQNNGV. The V end was cut by 2 bases, the J end by 5 bases, with 18 bases between. CDR3: CASSLSSAHGRTGELFF. CDR3 coding DNA: TGTGCCAGCAGCTTAAGTTCGGCCCACGGGCGGACCGGGGAGCTGTTTTTT.

The rearrangement joins TRBV5-1 to TRBJ2-3; the match to TRBD2 covers 15 bases. There are 15 residues in the CDR3. From germline, CDR1 is SGHRS and CDR2 YFSETQ. With V trimmed by 5 bases and J by 3 bases, 1 base remained unmatched. DNA of the CDR3: TGCGCCAGCAGGGGACTAGCGGGAGGAACAGATACGCAGTATTTT. Encoded protein: CASRGLAGGTDTQYF.

The V and J genes are TRBV2 and TRBJ2-1; D might be TRBD2 (5 bases). Germline V gene data show CDR1 as SNHLY and CDR2 as FYNNEI. The germline V and J ends were trimmed by 9 bases and 5 bases, with 17 bases remaining between them. CDR3 length: 14 amino acids. The CDR3 DNA sequence: TGTGCCAGTATTTTAGCGTTGGTAGACAATGAGCAGTTCTTC. Its translation: CASILALVDNEQFF.

The chain joins TRBV2 to TRBJ1-4; a possible D gene is TRBD1 (5 bases). Germline values: CDR1 SNHLY, CDR2 FYNNEI. Trimming removed 4 bases from V and 7 bases from J, with 10 bases in between. The CDR3 consists of 13 residues. CDR3 protein: CASSAGTAEKLFF. DNA of the CDR3: TGTGCCAGCAGTGCCGGGACGGCTGAAAAACTGTTTTTT.

Details on this clone: This same CDR3 is encoded by further DNA sequences in the sample. The chain carries TRBV9 and TRBJ2-3, with a possible D match to TRBD2 (5 bases). Germline V gene data show CDR1 as SGDLS and CDR2 as YYNGEE. This CDR3 has 13 residues. The V end lost 2 bases, the J end lost 3 bases, and 7 bases lay between the germline ends. This CDR3 is CASSVDLTDTQYF. The CDR3 DNA reads as TGTGCCAGCAGCGTGGACTTGACAGATACGCAGTATTTT.

This chain joins TRBV9 and TRBJ2-3, with D unclear. This CDR3 comprises 13 residues. V was shortened by 1 base and J by 4 bases, with 7 bases between the two germline ends. Germline CDR1 SGDLS, CDR2 YYNGEE. In nucleotides, the CDR3 is TGTGCCAGCAGCGTAACGGCGGCAGATACGCAGTATTTT. It codes for CASSVTAADTQYF.

The rearrangement joins TRBV7-8 to TRBJ1-1, with D tentatively TRBD1 (6 bases). V was trimmed by 3 bases and J by 11 bases, leaving 16 bases between them. Looked up from germline, CDR1 is SGHVS and CDR2 is FQNEAQ. This CDR3 is built from 13 residues. The CDR3 nucleotides are TGTGCCAGCAGCTTTTCCATCGCAGGGGAGGCTTTCTTT. The encoded protein is CASSFSIAGEAFF.

The rearrangement links TRBV2 to TRBJ1-5; TRBD1 matches 12 bases. Germline V gene sequence: CDR1 SNHLY, CDR2 FYNNEI. With 4 bases clipped from V and 0 bases from J, the junction kept 10 bases outside the gene matches. There are 19 residues in the CDR3. DNA of the CDR3: TGTGCCAGCAGTGGGACTTCCGGGACAGGGGGCTATAGCAATCAGCCCCAGCATTTT. Translating gives CASSGTSGTGGYSNQPQHF.

The chain joins TRBV10-1 to TRBJ2-1; D unclear. Looked up from germline, CDR1 is WNHNN and CDR2 is SYGVQD (reference sequence). The CDR3 sequence is 15 residues long. V was pared by 0 bases and J by 9 bases, with 15 bases between. The CDR3 DNA sequence: TGCGCCAGCAGTGAGTCGTGGCAGCCCCACCGTGAGCAGTTCTTC. This codes for CASSESWQPHREQFF.

This rearrangement joins TRBV15 to TRBJ1-1; D ambiguous. The CDR3 length is 17 residues. The germline gives CDR1 LNHNV, CDR2 YYDKDF (reference sequence). V dropped 1 base and J dropped 0 bases, with 15 bases sitting between them. The CDR3 region has the DNA TGTGCCACCAGCAGAGGGGTTGTGGGGTCGATGAACACTGAAGCTTTCTTT. This sequence encodes CATSRGVVGSMNTEAFF.

This clone was detected only once. The chain recombines TRBV7-9 with TRBJ2-3; 7 bases align to TRBD1. V lost 1 base and J lost 1; bases outside the gene matches: 5. The CDR3 extends over 16 amino acids. Germline CDR1 reads SEHNR; CDR2 reads FQNEAQ (reference sequence). CDR3 in DNA: TGTGCCAGCAGCTTAGGAGGGGGCGAGGGCACAGATACGCAGTATTTT. Residues: CASSLGGGEGTDTQYF. Variable domain in full (rest from reference TRBV7-9 and TRBJ2-3): DTGVSQNPRHKITKRGQNVTFRCDPISEHNRLYWYRQTLGQGPEFLTYFQNEAQLEKSRLLSDRFSAERPKGSFSTLEIQRTEQGDSAMYLCASSLGGGEGTDTQYFGPGTRLTVL.

The chain combines TRBV18 with TRBJ2-7, with D maybe TRBD1 (6 bases). The V end was cut by 3 bases, the J end by 0 bases, with 18 bases between. The CDR3 loop spans 17 amino acids. The V gene's germline CDR1 is KGHSH and CDR2 LQKENI. The CDR3: CASSPGAGRRSSYEQYF. CDR3 nucleotides: TGTGCCAGCTCACCGGGGGCAGGACGAAGGAGCTCCTACGAGCAGTACTTC. Combining the CDR3 with reference TRBV18 and TRBJ2-7 gives the whole variable domain NAGVMQNPRHLVRRRGQEARLRCSPMKGHSHVYWYRQLPEEGLKFMVYLQKENIIDESGMPKERFSAEFPKEGPSILRIQQVVRGDSAAYFCASSPGAGRRSSYEQYFGPGTRLTVT.

The chain combines TRBV11-3 with TRBJ2-1; D call uncertain. The ends were cut back, 3 bases at V and 8 bases at J, with 2 bases in the middle. This CDR3 comprises 10 residues. Germline loops: CDR1 SGHNT, CDR2 YENEEA. CDR3 DNA: TGTGCCAGCAGCTTTTATGAGCAGTTCTTC. Its protein is CASSFYEQFF.

The chain has TRBV9 and TRBJ1-1; D is possibly TRBD1 (5 bases). V was cut by 2 bases and J by 5 bases, with 13 bases left in between. Germline CDR1 is SGDLS and CDR2 is YYNGEE. This CDR3 spans 14 amino acids. For the CDR3, the DNA is TGTGCCAGCAGCGTGCAGGGCGAAGGGACTGAAGCTTTCTTT. Translating it yields CASSVQGEGTEAFF.

The CDR3 DNA reads TGTGCCAGCAGCTTGGGACACAACAATGAGCAGTTCTTC. Protein product: CASSLGHNNEQFF. The chain employs TRBV11-2 and TRBJ2-1; maybe TRBD1 (6 bases). CDR1 is SGHAT, CDR2 FQNNGV, per germline. The CDR3 loop spans 13 amino acids. Trimming left V 3 bases short and J 5 bases short, with 8 bases between.

The rearrangement links TRBV7-3 to TRBJ2-5; 13 bases align to TRBD2. The ends lost 5 bases at V and 5 bases at J; junction bases unmatched: 11. Germline assignment: CDR1 SGHTA and CDR2 FQGTGA. The CDR3 is 17 residues long. The DNA of the CDR3 is TGTGCCAGCAGCCGGACTAGCGGGAGTAGTGGGTGGGAGACCCAGTACTTC. Protein: CASSRTSGSSGWETQYF.

The chain employs TRBV2 and TRBJ1-2; a weak D match, TRBD1 (5 bases). This CDR3 spans 14 amino acids. Between the trimmed V and J ends, which lost 6 bases and 4 bases, there was a span of 15 bases. Germline V CDR1 and CDR2: SNHLY, FYNNEI. This CDR3 reads CASSVVSGTYGYTF. CDR3 coding DNA: TGTGCCAGCAGCGTCGTTTCAGGGACCTATGGCTACACCTTC. Looking up the rest from reference TRBV2 and TRBJ1-2 gives the full variable domain: EPEVTQTPSHQVTQMGQEVILRCVPISNHLYFYWYRQILGQKVEFLVSFYNNEISEKSEIFDDQFSVERPDGSNFTLKIRSTKLEDSAMYFCASSVVSGTYGYTFGSGTRLTVV.

This rearrangement joins TRBV7-2 to TRBJ2-6; D gene unclear. CDR1 and CDR2 from the germline V gene are SGHTA and FQGNSA. The CDR3 spans 16 residues. V lost 1 base, J lost 2 bases, and 9 bases lay in between. CDR3 coding DNA: TGTGCCAGCAGCTTAGGAGGTGGAACTGGGGCCAACGTCCTGACTTTC. Translating gives CASSLGGGTGANVLTF. Complete variable domain (other parts from reference TRBV7-2 and TRBJ2-6): GAGVSQSPSNKVTEKGKDVELRCDPISGHTALYWYRQSLGQGLEFLIYFQGNSAPDKSGLPSDRFSAERTGGSVSTLTIQRTQQEDSAVYLCASSLGGGTGANVLTFGAGSRLTVL.